This T cell receptor beta chain emerged from a study of shared clonotypes between healthy human individuals. Findings of the study overall: Among non-shared clonotypes, generation probabilities were lower than among those shared by all four donors.

With regard to this clone: Its antigen is unidentified.

Sorted-subset replicate PCRs used 200 ng of genomic DNA. This amount corresponded to 30,000 to 35,000 T cell genomes. Libraries were prepared by immunoSEQ multiplex PCR; TCRdb keeps only in-frame clonotypes and omits some of them. The table records about 1.5 million clones, 95% to 97% of them present only once. CD4+ cells yielded CD45RA+ naive and CD45RA-negative memory subsets. The CDR3 has 13 amino acids. Unmatched junction bases numbered 2, after V lost 4 bases and J lost 2 bases. Per the germline V gene, CDR1 is MNHEY and CDR2 is SMNVEV (reference sequence). The TCR sequence derives from a man aged 30-40 years in good health. Source material: naive CD4+ T cells sorted from blood. The subset here: CD45RA+ positively selected. The chain is built from TRBV27 and TRBJ2-7; 7 nucleotides agree with TRBD1. The CDR3 protein is CASSWDSTYEQYF. The CDR3, as DNA: TGTGCCAGCAGTTGGGACAGCACCTACGAGCAGTACTTC.